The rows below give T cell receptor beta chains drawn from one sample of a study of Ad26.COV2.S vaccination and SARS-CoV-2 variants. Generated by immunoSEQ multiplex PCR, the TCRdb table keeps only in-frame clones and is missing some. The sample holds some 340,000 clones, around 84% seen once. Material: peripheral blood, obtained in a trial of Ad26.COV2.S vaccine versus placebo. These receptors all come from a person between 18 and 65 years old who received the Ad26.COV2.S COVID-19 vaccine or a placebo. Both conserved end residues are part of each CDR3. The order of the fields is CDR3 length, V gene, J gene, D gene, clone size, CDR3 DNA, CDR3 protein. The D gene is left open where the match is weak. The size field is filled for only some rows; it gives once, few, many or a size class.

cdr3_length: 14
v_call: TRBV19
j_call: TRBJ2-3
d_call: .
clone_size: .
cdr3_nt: TGTGCCAGTAGTATACTAAGGCCCACAGATACGCAGTATTTT
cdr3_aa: CASSILRPTDTQYF

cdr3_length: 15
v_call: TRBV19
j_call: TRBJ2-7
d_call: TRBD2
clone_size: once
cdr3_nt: TGTGCCAGTAGTGTTCGGGCGGGGGTGAACTACGAGCAGTACTTC
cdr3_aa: CASSVRAGVNYEQYF

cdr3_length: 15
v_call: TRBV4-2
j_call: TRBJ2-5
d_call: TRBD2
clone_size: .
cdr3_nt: TGTGCCAGCAGCCAAGATCCGCTAGCGGAAGAGACCCAGTACTTC
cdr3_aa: CASSQDPLAEETQYF

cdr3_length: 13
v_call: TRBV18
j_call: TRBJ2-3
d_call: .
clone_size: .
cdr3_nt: TGTGCCAGCTCACTTCGACCGCTAGATACGCAGTATTTT
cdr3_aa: CASSLRPLDTQYF

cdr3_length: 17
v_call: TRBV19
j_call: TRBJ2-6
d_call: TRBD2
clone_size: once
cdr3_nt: TGTGCCAGTAGAGGCGGACTAGCGGGGGGTCCGACCAACGTCCTGACTTTC
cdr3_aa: CASRGGLAGGPTNVLTF

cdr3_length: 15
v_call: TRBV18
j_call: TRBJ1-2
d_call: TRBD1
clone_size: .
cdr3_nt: TGTGCCAGCTCACTCTACCGGGACAGGGTTGGAGGCTACACCTTC
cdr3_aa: CASSLYRDRVGGYTF

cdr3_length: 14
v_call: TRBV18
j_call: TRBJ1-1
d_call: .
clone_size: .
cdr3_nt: TGTGCCAGCTCACCCCGGGCCAAGAACACTGAAGCTTTCTTT
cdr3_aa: CASSPRAKNTEAFF

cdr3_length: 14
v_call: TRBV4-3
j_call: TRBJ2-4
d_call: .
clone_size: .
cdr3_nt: TGCGCCAGCAGCCAAGATTTTCAACTAAACATTCAGTACTTC
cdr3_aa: CASSQDFQLNIQYF

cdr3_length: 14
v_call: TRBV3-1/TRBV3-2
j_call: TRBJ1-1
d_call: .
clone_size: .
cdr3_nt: TGTGCCAGCAGCCAACAACCCTTTATGACTGAAGCTTTCTTT
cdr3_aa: CASSQQPFMTEAFF

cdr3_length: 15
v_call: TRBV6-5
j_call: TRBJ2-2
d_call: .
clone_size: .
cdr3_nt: TGTGCCAGCAGTCCTATTGGGGGGGCCGGCGGGGAGCTGTTTTTT
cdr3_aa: CASSPIGGAGGELFF